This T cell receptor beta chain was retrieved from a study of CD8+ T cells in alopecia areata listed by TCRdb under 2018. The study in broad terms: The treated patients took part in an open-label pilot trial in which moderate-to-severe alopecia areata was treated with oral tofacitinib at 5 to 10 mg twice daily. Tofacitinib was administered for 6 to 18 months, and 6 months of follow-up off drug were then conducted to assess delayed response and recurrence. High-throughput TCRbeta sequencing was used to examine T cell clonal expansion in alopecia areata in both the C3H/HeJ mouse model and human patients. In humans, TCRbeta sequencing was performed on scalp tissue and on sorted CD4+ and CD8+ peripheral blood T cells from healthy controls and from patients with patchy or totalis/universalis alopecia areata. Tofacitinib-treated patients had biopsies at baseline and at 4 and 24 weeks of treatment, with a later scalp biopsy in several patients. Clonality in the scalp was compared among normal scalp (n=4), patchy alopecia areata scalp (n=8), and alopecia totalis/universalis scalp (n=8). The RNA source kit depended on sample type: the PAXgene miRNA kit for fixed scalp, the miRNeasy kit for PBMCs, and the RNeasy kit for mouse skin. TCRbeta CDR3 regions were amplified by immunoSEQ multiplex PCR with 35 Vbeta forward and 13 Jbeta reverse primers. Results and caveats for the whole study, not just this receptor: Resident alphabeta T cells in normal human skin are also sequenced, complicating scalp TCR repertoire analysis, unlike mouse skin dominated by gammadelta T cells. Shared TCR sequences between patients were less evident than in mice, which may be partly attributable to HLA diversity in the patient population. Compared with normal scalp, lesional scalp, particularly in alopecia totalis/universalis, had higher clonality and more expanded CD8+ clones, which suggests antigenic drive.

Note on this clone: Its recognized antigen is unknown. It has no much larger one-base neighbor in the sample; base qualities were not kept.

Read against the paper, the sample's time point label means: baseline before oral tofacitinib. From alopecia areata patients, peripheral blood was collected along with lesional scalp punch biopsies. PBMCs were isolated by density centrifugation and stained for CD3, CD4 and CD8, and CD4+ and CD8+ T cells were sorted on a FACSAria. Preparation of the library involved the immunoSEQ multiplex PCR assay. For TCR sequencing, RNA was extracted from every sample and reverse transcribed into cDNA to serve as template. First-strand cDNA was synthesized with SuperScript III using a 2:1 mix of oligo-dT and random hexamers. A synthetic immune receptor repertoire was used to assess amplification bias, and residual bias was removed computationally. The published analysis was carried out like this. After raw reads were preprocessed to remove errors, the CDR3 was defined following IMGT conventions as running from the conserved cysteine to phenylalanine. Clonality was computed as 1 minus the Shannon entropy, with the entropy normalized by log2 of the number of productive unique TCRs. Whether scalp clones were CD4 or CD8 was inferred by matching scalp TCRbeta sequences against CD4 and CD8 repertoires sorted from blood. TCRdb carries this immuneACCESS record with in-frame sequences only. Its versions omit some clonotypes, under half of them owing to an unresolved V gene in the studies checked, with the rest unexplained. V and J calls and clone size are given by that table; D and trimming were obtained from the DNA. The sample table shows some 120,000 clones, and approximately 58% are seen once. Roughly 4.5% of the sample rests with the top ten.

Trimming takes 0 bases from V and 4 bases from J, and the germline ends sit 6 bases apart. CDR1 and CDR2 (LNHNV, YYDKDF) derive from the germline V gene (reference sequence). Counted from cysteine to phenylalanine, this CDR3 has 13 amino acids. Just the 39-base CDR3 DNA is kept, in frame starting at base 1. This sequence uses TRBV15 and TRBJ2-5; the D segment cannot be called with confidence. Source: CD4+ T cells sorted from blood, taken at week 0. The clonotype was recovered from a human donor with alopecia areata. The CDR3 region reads CATSRDKGETQYF. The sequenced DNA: TGTGCCACCAGCAGAGACAAGGGAGAGACCCAGTACTTC.